These 2 T cell receptor beta chains share one sample of origin, sequenced in a study of human T cells and chemical hapten exposure. TCRdb re-analysed the 5' RACE reads in MiXCR, keeping a single row per CDR3 protein. This sample yields about 140,000 distinct CDR3 sequences, of which around 4.4% are seen a single time; approximately 1.3% belongs to the top ten. Extraction yielded total RNA from whole blood (unfractionated). These receptors were taken from a female donor in good health.

This clonotype came up many times. The gene calls are TRBV5-1 and TRBJ1-4, with D uncertain. V was pared by 0 bases and J by 0 bases, with 9 bases between. Germline V gene data show CDR1 as SGHRS and CDR2 as YFSETQ. This CDR3 has 16 amino acids. The CDR3 DNA sequence: TGCGCCAGCAGCTTGGCGTGGGAAACAACTAATGAAAAACTGTTTTTT. Protein: CASSLAWETTNEKLFF. Drawing the rest from reference TRBV5-1 and TRBJ1-4, the complete variable domain is KAGVTQTPRYLIKTRGQQVTLSCSPISGHRSVSWYQQTPGQGLQFLFEYFSETQRNKGNFPGRFSGRQFSNSRSEMNVSTLELGDSALYLCASSLAWETTNEKLFFGSGTQLSVL.

This clonotype has only a few counts. This chain uses TRBV12-3 or TRBV12-4 with TRBJ1-3, with D perhaps matching TRBD1 (6 bases). The CDR3 runs to 14 residues. The V end lost 3 bases, the J end lost 3 bases, and 9 bases lay between the germline ends. CDR3 protein: CASSLTGGGNTIYF. The CDR3 region has the DNA TGTGCCAGCAGTTTGACAGGTGGTGGAAACACCATATATTTT.